This entry describes one T cell receptor (beta chain). A J-beta primer mix and a sample-barcoded 5' primer were used in a second PCR of roughly 6 to 11 cycles. TCRdb recomputed calls from the 5' RACE reads with MiXCR, one row per CDR3 protein. The sample yields approximately 400,000 distinct CDR3 sequences, more than 45% seen once. This sample was taken from a study of blood T cells in healthy people across ages. The CDR3 runs to 13 residues. The germline V gene has CDR1 LNHNV and CDR2 YYDKDF (reference sequence). V lost 1 base to trimming and J lost 8 bases, with 9 bases between them. This chain joins TRBV15 and TRBJ2-1; no firm D call. This clonotype was obtained from a man aged 60 to 69 in good health. Sample: blood. The chain's CDR3 is CATSRGAEHEQFF. In nucleotides, the CDR3 is TGTGCCACCAGCAGAGGGGCGGAGCATGAGCAGTTCTTC.